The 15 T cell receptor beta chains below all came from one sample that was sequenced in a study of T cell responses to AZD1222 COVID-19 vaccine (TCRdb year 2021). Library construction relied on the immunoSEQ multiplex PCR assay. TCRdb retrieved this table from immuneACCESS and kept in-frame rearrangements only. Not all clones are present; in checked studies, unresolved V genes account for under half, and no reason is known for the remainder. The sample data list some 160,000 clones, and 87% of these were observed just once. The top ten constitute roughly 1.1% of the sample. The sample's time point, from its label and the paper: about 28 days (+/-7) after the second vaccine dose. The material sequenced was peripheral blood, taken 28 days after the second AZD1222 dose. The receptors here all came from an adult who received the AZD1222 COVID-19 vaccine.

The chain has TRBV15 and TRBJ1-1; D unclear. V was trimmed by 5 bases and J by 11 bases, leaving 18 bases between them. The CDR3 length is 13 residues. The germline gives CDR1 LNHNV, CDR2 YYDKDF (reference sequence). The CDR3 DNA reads TGTGCCACCAGCTTAGACACTTACAAAGCGGCTTTCTTT. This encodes CATSLDTYKAAFF.

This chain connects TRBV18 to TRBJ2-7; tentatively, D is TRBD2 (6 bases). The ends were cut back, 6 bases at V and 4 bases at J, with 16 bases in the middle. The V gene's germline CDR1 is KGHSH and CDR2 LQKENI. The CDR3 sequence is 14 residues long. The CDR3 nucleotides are TGTGCCAGCTCCCCTGGCGCGGGGACGTACGAGCAGTACTTC. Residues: CASSPGAGTYEQYF.

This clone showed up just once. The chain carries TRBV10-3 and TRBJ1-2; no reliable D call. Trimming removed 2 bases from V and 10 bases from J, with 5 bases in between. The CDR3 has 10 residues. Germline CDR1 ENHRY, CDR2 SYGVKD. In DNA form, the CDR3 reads TGTGCCATCAGTGAGGTGGTCTACACCTTC. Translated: CAISEVVYTF.

CDR3 amino acids: CASSQEGTGVGNTIYF. The CDR3, as DNA: TGTGCCAGCAGCCAAGAGGGGACAGGGGTAGGAAACACCATATATTTT. The chain couples TRBV4-2 to TRBJ1-3, with 10 nucleotides matching TRBD1. The trim removed 0 bases at V and 4 bases at J, leaving 3 bases unmatched. Germline CDR1 and CDR2: LGHNA and YNFKEQ. The CDR3 sequence is 16 residues long.

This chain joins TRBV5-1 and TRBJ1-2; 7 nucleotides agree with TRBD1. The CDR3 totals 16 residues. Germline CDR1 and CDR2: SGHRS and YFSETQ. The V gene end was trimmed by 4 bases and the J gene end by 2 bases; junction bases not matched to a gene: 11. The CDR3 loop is CASSEGGTAANYGYTF. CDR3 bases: TGCGCCAGCAGCGAGGGCGGGACAGCCGCAAACTATGGCTACACCTTC.

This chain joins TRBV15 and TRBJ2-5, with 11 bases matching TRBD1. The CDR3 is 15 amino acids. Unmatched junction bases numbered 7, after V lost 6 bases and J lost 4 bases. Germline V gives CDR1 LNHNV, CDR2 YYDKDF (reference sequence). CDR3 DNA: TGTGCCACCAGACCGGACAGGGGGCAAGGAGAGACCCAGTACTTC. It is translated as CATRPDRGQGETQYF.

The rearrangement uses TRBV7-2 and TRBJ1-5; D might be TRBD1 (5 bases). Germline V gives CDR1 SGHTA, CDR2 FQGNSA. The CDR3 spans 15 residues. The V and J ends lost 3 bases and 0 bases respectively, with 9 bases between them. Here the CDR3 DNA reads TGTGCCAGCAGCTTCAGGGCGGATAGCAATCAGCCCCAGCATTTT. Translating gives CASSFRADSNQPQHF.

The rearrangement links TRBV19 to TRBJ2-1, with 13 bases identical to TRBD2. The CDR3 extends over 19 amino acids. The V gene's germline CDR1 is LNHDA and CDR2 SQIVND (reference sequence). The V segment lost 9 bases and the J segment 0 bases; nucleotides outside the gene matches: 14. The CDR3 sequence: CASPPTRTSGGRSYNEQFF. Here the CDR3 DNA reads TGTGCCAGCCCCCCAACGAGGACTAGCGGGGGCCGCTCCTACAATGAGCAGTTCTTC.

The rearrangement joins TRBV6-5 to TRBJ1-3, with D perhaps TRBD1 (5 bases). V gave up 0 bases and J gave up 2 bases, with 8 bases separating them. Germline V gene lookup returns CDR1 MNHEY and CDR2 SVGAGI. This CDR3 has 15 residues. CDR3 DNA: TGTGCCAGCAGTTACTCGGCCAGGGCTGGAAACACCATATATTTT. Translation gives CASSYSARAGNTIYF.

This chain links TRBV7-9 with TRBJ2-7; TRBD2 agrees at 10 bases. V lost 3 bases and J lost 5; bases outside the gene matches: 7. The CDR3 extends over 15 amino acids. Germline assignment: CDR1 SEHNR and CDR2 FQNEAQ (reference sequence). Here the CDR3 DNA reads TGTGCCAGCAGCTTCCCCGGGACTAGCGTCAACGAGCAGTACTTC. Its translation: CASSFPGTSVNEQYF.

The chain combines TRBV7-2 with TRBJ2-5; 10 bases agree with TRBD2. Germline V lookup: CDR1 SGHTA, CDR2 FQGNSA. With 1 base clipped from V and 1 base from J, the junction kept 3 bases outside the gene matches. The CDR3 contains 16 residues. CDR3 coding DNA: TGTGCCAGCAGCTTAGTGGCTAGCGGGGGCCAAGAGACCCAGTACTTC. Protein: CASSLVASGGQETQYF.

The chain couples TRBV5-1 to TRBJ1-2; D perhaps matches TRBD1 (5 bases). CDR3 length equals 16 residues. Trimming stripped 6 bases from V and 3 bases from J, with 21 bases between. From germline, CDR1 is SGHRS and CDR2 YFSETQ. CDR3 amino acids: CASTQSGVPGDYGYTF. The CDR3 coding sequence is TGCGCCAGCACCCAGTCGGGGGTGCCTGGTGACTATGGCTACACCTTC.

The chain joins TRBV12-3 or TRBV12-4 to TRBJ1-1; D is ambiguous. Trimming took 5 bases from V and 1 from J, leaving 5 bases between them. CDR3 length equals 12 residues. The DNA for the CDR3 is TGTGCCAGCAGTCATGGGAACACTGAAGCTTTCTTT. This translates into CASSHGNTEAFF.

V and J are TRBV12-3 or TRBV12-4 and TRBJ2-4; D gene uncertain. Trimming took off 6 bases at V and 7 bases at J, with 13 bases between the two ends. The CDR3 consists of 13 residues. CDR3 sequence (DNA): TGTGCCAGCAGGCCCGCTCTAGACAACATTCAGTACTTC. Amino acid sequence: CASRPALDNIQYF.

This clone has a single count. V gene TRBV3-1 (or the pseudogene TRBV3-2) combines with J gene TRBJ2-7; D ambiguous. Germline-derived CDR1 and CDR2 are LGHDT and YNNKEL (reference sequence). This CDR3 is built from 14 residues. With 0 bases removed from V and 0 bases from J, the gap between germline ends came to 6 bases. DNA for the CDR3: TGTGCCAGCAGCCAAGAAGGGATCTCCTACGAGCAGTACTTC. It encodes CASSQEGISYEQYF.